This T cell receptor beta chain stems from a study of regulatory T cells in long-lasting Graves disease. Germline V gene data show CDR1 as SNHLY and CDR2 as FYNNEI. Deletions cut 6 bases from V and 0 bases from J, with 13 bases between. This CDR3 comprises 15 residues. Arm-PCR of CDR3 regions and iRepertoire HTBI primers were the basis on which TCR beta libraries were built. TCRdb passed the multiplex PCR reads through MiXCR, listing each CDR3 protein once. The sample lists about 220,000 distinct CDR3 sequences, approximately 18% occurring once. Of note for this clonotype: A read error is the likely source, as a far larger clone sits one nucleotide away.

Regarding time point: newly diagnosed GD, antithyroid drugs for less than 3 months. PBMC-extracted RNA yielded the TCR library. A further study also used this sample, focusing on T cells in Graves' hyperthyroidism and ophthalmopathy. That paper notes: TCR CDR3 underwent first-round RT-PCR with the HTBI primer set.

This TCR derives from a woman in her twenties or thirties with Graves disease. V usage is TRBV2 and J usage is TRBJ2-3, with D perhaps TRBD2 (5 bases). Sequenced material: peripheral blood mononuclear cells (PBMCs), taken at new diagnosis, from a patient treated with antithyroid drugs. In nucleotides, the CDR3 is TGTGCCAGCAGCCTCCGGCGGGCTAGCACAGATACGCAGTATTTT. This gives the protein CASSLRRASTDTQYF.